This TCR beta chain came from a study of vaccination and CD4 T cells after COVID-19. Study-level findings and limits: Median reactive clonotypes, those recognizing SARS-CoV-2, rose from around 20 to 38, not significantly.

An Oncomine TCR Beta short-read assay was used to sequence the DNA from cultured CD4+ T cells. TCRdb reprocessed the PCR reads with MiXCR, giving one entry per CDR3 protein. Found here are 10,000 to 15,000 distinct CDR3 sequences, about 50% of them singletons; the top ten hold roughly 12%. Treatment in this sample: approximately 9-day PBMC culture with coronavirus spike peptide pools or control peptides (ViraFEST assay). As for this clonotype: What it recognizes is unknown.

The length of the CDR3 is 13 residues. J lost 6 bases, V lost 10 bases, and 6 bases had no gene match. Germline loops: CDR1 SGHTA, CDR2 FQGNSA. The V gene is TRBV7-2, the J gene TRBJ1-6; the match to TRBD1 covers 7 bases. The receptor's source is a human donor who had recovered from COVID-19. Sample: CD4+ T cells from blood, cultured in vitro. The CDR3 bases are TGTGCCACCGGGACAGACGTTAATTCACCCCTCCACTTT. Its protein product is CATGTDVNSPLHF.